Listed below are T cell receptor beta chains from one sample, sequenced in a study of blood T cell repertoires in COVID-19. This table comes from immunoSEQ multiplex PCR, and its TCRdb copy is limited to in-frame clones, with some not included. Of about 82,000 clones in the sample, more than 85% were seen once. Material for sequencing was PBMCs or T cells enriched from blood (not recorded which). Receptors were obtained from a woman in her forties or fifties with acute COVID-19. Each CDR3 is given with its conserved first and last residue. Each record gives: clone size, J gene, V gene, D gene, CDR3 protein, CDR3 DNA. The D gene is left open where the match is weak. Clone size is stated in some rows and not others, as once, few, many or a class when expanded.

- | TRBJ2-7 | TRBV3-1/TRBV3-2 | - | CASSQDKGVSYEQYF | TGTGCCAGCAGCCAAGATAAGGGGGTCTCCTACGAGCAGTACTTC
- | TRBJ1-1 | TRBV30 | TRBD1 | CAWAVLTGQGAKMNTEAFF | TGTGCCTGGGCTGTACTTACGGGACAGGGGGCGAAAATGAACACTGAAGCTTTCTTT
- | TRBJ1-5 | TRBV7-2 | - | CASSHGQNGQPQHF | TGTGCCAGCAGCCACGGACAGAATGGTCAGCCCCAGCATTTT
- | TRBJ1-1 | TRBV12-3/TRBV12-4 | - | CASSLTGNTEAFF | TGTGCCAGCAGCCTGACAGGGAACACTGAAGCTTTCTTT
- | TRBJ2-1 | TRBV2 | TRBD2 | CASSDLVGGSSYNEQFF | TGTGCCAGCAGTGATTTGGTGGGCGGGAGCTCCTACAATGAGCAGTTCTTC
- | TRBJ1-1 | TRBV6-5 | TRBD1 | CASRGTGPNTEAFF | TGTGCCAGCAGAGGGACAGGCCCGAACACTGAAGCTTTCTTT
- | TRBJ2-7 | TRBV9 | - | CASSPTDWSYEQYF | TGTGCCAGCAGCCCGACCGACTGGTCCTACGAGCAGTACTTC
- | TRBJ2-2 | TRBV6-5 | TRBD1 | CASSPGQANTGELFF | TGTGCCAGCAGTCCGGGACAGGCGAACACCGGGGAGCTGTTTTTT
- | TRBJ1-1 | TRBV3-1/TRBV3-2 | - | CASMMRENTEAFF | TGTGCCAGCATGATGCGGGAGAACACTGAAGCTTTCTTT
once | TRBJ2-1 | TRBV11-3 | - | CASEPTSGFHNEQFF | TGTGCCAGCGAACCTACTTCGGGATTTCACAATGAGCAGTTCTTC
- | TRBJ2-7 | TRBV6-6 | - | CASRSDRPTYEQYF | TGTGCCAGCAGATCCGACAGACCAACCTACGAGCAGTACTTC
- | TRBJ1-6 | TRBV9 | TRBD1 | CASSSQGQGHSPLHF | TGTGCCAGCAGCTCTCAAGGACAGGGCCATTCACCCCTCCACTTT
- | TRBJ2-7 | TRBV21-1 | - | CASSNPEGGSSYEQYF | TGTGCCAGCAGCAATCCTGAAGGGGGATCCTCCTACGAGCAGTACTTC
- | TRBJ1-1 | TRBV5-4 | - | CASSLAGQRTEAFF | TGTGCCAGCAGCTTGGCCGGCCAGAGGACTGAAGCTTTCTTT
- | TRBJ2-7 | TRBV6-6 | - | CASRAPSYDEQYF | TGTGCCAGCAGGGCCCCATCTTACGACGAGCAGTACTTC
- | TRBJ2-7 | TRBV27 | - | CASSPGSSSADYEQYF | TGTGCCAGCAGCCCAGGCTCCTCTAGCGCGGACTACGAGCAGTACTTC